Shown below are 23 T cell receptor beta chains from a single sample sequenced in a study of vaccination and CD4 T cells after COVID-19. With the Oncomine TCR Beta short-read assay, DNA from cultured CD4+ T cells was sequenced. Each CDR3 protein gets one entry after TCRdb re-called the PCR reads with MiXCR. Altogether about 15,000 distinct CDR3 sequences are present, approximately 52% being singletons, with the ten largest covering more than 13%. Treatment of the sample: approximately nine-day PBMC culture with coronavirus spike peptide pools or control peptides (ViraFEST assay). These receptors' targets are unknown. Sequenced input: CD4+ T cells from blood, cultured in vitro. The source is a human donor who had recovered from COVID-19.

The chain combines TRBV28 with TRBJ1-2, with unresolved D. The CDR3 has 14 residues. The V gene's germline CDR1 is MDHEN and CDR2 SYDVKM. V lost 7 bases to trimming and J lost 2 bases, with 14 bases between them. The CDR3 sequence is CASTIRGPNYGYTF. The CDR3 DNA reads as TGTGCCAGCACCATCAGAGGGCCAAACTATGGCTACACCTTC.

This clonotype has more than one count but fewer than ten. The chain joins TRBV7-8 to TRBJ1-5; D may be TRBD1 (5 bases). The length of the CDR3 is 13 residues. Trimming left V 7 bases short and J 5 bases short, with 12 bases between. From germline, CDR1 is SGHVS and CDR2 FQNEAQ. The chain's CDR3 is CASTFWGDQPQHF. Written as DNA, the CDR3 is TGTGCCAGCACCTTCTGGGGGGATCAGCCCCAGCATTTT.

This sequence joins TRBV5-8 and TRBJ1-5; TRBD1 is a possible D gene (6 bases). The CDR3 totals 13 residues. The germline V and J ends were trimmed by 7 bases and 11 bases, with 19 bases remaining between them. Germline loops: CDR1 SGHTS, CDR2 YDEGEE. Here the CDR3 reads CASARTAGLAQHF. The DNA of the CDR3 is TGTGCCAGCGCCCGGACAGCGGGGTTGGCCCAGCATTTT.

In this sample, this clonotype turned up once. The CDR3 region has the DNA TGCAGTGCTAACACGACGACTAGCGGATACAATGAGCAGTTCTTC. Protein sequence: CSANTTTSGYNEQFF. The J gene is TRBJ2-1, the V gene TRBV20-1, with TRBD2 identical over 9 bases. Germline V lookup: CDR1 DFQATT, CDR2 SNEGSKA (reference sequence). After removal of 4 bases from V and 4 bases from J, the junction contained 8 bases not matched to a gene. The CDR3 spans 15 residues.

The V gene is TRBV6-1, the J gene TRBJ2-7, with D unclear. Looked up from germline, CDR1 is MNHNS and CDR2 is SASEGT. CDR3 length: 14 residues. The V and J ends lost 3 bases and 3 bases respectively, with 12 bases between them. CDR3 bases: TGTGCCAGCAGTGAGCGTGACAAATACTACGAGCAGTACTTC. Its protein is CASSERDKYYEQYF.

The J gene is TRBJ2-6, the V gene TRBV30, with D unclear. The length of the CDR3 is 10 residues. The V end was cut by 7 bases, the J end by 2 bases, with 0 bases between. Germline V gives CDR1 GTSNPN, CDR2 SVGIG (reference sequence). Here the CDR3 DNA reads TGTGCCTCTGGGGCCAACGTCCTGACTTTC. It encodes CASGANVLTF.

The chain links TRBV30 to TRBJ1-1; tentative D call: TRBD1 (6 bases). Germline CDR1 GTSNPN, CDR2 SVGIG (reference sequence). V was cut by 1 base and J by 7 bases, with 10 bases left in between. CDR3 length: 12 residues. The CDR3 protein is CAWSGQGHEAFF. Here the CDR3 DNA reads TGTGCCTGGAGTGGGCAGGGACATGAAGCTTTCTTT.

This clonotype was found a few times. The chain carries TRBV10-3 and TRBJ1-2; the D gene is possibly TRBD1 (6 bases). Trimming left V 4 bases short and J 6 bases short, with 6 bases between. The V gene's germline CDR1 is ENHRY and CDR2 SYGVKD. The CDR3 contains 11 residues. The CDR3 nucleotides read TGTGCCATCAGTGCAGGGGATGGCTACACCTTC. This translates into CAISAGDGYTF.

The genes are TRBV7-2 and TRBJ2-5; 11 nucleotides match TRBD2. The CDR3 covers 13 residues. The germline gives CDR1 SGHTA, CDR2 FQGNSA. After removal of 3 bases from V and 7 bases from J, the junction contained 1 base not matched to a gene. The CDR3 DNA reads TGTGCCAGCAGCTTGACTAGCGGGGTGACCCAGTACTTC. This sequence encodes CASSLTSGVTQYF.

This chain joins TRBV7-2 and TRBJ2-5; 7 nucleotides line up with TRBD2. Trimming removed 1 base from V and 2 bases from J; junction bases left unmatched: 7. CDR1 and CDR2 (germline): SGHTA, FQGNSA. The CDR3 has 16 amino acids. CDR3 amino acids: CASSLGGPSGQETQYF. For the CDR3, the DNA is TGTGCCAGCAGCTTAGGTGGGCCTAGCGGACAAGAGACCCAGTACTTC. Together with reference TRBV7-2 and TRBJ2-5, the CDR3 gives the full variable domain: GAGVSQSPSNKVTEKGKDVELRCDPISGHTALYWYRQSLGQGLEFLIYFQGNSAPDKSGLPSDRFSAERTGGSVSTLTIQRTQQEDSAVYLCASSLGGPSGQETQYFGPGTRLLVL.

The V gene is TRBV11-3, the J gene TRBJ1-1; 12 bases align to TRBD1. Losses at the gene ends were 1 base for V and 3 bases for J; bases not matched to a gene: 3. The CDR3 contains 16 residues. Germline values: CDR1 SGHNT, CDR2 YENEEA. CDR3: CASSLGGTGGHTEAFF. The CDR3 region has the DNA TGTGCCAGCAGCTTAGGGGGGACAGGGGGCCACACTGAAGCTTTCTTT.

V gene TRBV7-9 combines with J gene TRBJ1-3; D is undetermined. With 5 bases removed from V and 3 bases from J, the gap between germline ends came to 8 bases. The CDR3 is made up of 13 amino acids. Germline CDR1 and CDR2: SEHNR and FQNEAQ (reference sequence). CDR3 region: CASSPPNGNTIYF. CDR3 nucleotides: TGTGCCAGCAGCCCCCCCAATGGAAACACCATATATTTT.

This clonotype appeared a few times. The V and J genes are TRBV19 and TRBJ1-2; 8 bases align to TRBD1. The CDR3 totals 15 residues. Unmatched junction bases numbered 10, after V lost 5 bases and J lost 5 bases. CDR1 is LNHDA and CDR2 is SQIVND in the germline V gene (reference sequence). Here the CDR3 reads CASSAEQGELYGYTF. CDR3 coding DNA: TGTGCCAGTAGTGCCGAACAGGGGGAGTTGTATGGCTACACCTTC.

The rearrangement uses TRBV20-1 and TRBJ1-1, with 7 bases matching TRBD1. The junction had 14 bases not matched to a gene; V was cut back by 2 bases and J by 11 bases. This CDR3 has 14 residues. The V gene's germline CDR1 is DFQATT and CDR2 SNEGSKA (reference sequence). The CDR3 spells CSARKQGPGLGAFF. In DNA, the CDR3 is TGCAGTGCTAGAAAACAGGGGCCCGGCCTTGGTGCTTTCTTT.

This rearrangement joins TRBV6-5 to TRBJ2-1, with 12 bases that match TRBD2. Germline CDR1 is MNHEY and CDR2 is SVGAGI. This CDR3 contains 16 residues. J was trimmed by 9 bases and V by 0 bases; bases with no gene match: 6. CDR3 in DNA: TGTGCCAGCAGTTACTCCCTCCTAGCGGGAGGGCGTGAGCAGTTCTTC. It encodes CASSYSLLAGGREQFF.

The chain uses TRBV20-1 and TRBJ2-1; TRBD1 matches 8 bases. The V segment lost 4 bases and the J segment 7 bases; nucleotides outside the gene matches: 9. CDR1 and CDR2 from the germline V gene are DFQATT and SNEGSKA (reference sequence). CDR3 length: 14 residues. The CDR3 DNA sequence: TGCAGTGCTAACCTCGGGACAGGTCGGAATGAGCAGTTCTTC. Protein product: CSANLGTGRNEQFF.

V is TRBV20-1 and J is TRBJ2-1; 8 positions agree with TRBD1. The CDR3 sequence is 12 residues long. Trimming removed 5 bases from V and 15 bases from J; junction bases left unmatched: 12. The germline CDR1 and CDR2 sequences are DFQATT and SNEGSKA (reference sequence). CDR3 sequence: CSAGDRGRLPFF. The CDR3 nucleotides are TGCAGTGCTGGTGACAGGGGCCGCCTTCCGTTCTTC.

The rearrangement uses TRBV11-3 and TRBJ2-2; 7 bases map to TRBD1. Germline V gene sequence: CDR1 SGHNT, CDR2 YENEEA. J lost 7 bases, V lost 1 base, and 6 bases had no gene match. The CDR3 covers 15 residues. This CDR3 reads CASSLAGQKGGELFF. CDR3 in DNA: TGTGCCAGCAGCTTAGCGGGACAGAAAGGCGGGGAGCTGTTTTTT.

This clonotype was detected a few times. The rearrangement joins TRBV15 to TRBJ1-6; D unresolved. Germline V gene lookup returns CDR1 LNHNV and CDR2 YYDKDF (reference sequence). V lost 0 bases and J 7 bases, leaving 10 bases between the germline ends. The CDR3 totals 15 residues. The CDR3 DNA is TGTGCCACCAGCAGAGATTTTGGTGGGAATTCACCCCTCCACTTT. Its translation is CATSRDFGGNSPLHF.

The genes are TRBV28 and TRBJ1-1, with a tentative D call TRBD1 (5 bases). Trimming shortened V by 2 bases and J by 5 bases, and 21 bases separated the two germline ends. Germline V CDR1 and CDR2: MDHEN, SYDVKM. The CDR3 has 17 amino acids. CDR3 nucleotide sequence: TGTGCCAGCAGTTTAGGGGGAGGAAGCCCGATGAGAACTGAAGCTTTCTTT. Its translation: CASSLGGGSPMRTEAFF.

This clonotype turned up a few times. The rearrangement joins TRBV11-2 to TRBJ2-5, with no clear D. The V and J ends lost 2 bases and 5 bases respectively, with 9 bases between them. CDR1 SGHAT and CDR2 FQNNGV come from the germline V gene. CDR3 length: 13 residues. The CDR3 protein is CASSLTTQETQYF. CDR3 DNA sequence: TGTGCCAGCAGCTTAACGACACAGGAGACCCAGTACTTC.

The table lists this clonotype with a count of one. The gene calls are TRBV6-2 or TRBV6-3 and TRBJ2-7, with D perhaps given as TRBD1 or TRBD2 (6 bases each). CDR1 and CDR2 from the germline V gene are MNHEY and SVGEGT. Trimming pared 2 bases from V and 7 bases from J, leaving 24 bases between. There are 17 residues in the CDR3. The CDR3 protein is CASSYRGQRPGEREQYF. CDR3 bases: TGTGCCAGCAGTTACCGGGGGCAGAGACCCGGTGAGAGAGAGCAGTACTTC.

CDR3 protein: CASGGEAKNIQYF. CDR3 bases: TGTGCCAGCGGAGGGGAAGCCAAAAACATTCAGTACTTC. The chain couples TRBV2 to TRBJ2-4, with D perhaps matching TRBD2 (6 bases). The length of the CDR3 is 13 residues. The V gene lost 8 bases and the J gene lost 0 bases, with 8 bases spanning the gap. The V gene's germline CDR1 is SNHLY and CDR2 FYNNEI.